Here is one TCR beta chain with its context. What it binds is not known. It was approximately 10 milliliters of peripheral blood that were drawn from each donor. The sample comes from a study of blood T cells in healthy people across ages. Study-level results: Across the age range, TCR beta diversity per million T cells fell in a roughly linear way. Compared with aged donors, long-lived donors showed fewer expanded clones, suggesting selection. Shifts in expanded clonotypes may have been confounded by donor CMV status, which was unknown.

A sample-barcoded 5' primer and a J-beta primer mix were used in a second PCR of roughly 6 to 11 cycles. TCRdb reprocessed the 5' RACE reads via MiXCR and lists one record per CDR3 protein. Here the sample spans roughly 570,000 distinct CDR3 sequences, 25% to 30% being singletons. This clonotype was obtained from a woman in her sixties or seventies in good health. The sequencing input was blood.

The CDR3 loop is CSAREEKATSYNEQFF. The CDR3, as DNA: TGCAGTGCTAGAGAGGAAAAAGCGACATCCTACAATGAGCAGTTCTTC. J is TRBJ2-1 and V is TRBV20-1; D ambiguous. Germline V gene lookup returns CDR1 DFQATT and CDR2 SNEGSKA (reference sequence). Trimming took off 0 bases at V and 1 base at J, with 13 bases between the two ends. The CDR3 has 16 amino acids.